This T cell receptor (beta chain) was sequenced in a study of Graves' ophthalmopathy and Graves' hyperthyroidism. Study details: Hyperthyroidism showing no ophthalmopathy within 18 months of follow-up was stable. Study-wide findings and caveats: The model's ophthalmopathy progression predictions had roughly 69% sensitivity and just under 75% specificity. Most thyroid clonotypes expanded beyond 0.001 frequency were also found in blood.

This clonotype has more than one count but fewer than ten. Its specificity is not known. CDR1 is LNHDA and CDR2 is SQIVND in the germline V gene (reference sequence). With 4 bases clipped from V and 12 bases from J, the junction kept 8 bases outside the gene matches. The CDR3 totals 15 residues. Each hyperthyroidism patient was newly diagnosed, with under 2 months' duration, and aged 18 to 65. Scientists amplified the TCR beta CDR3 regions from RNA transcripts. Scientists carried out first-round RT-PCR using HTBI primers and then a second-round multiplex PCR. Each CDR3 protein is one row after TCRdb ran MiXCR on the multiplex PCR reads. Of about 1.1 million distinct CDR3 sequences listed, about two fifths are singletons.

Sequenced input: peripheral blood or thyroid tissue (not recorded which). The J gene is TRBJ1-6, the V gene TRBV19; TRBD1 matches at 11 bases. This clonotype was obtained from an adult man with Graves' hyperthyroidism. The CDR3 sequence is CASSTTGTGGLPLHF. Written as DNA, the CDR3 is TGTGCCAGTAGTACCACCGGGACAGGGGGATTACCCCTCCACTTT.